This T cell receptor beta chain was sequenced in a study of early T cells in non-severe SARS-CoV-2 infection. CDR1 is DFQATT, CDR2 SNEGSKA, per germline (reference sequence). This CDR3 is built from 14 residues. Trimming stripped 3 bases from V and 1 base from J, with 11 bases between. cDNA molecules, individually, were tagged with unique molecular identifiers. One entry per CDR3 protein results from TCRdb running MiXCR on the 5' RACE reads. This table holds about 72,000 distinct CDR3 sequences, roughly 9.1% found once. The specimen comprised whole blood, sampled at baseline. This clonotype was sampled from an adult who was a healthcare worker with PCR-confirmed SARS-CoV-2 infection or an uninfected control (not recorded which). The chain joins TRBV20-1 to TRBJ2-3; D might be TRBD2 (6 bases). CDR3 sequence: CSASGGVGTDTQYF. CDR3 coding DNA: TGCAGTGCTAGCGGCGGGGTGGGCACAGATACGCAGTATTTT.